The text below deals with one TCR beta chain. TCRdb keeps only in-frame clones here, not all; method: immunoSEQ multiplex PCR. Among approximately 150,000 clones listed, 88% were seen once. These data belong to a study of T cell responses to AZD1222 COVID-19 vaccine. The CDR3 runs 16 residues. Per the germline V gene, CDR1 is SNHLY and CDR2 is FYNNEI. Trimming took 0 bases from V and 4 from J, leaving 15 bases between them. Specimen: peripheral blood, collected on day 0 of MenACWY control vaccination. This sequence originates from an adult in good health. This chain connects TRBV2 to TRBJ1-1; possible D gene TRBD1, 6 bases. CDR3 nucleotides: TGTGCCAGCAGTGAAGCAGGGGGGCGCCGACGCACTGAAGCTTTCTTT. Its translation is CASSEAGGRRRTEAFF.